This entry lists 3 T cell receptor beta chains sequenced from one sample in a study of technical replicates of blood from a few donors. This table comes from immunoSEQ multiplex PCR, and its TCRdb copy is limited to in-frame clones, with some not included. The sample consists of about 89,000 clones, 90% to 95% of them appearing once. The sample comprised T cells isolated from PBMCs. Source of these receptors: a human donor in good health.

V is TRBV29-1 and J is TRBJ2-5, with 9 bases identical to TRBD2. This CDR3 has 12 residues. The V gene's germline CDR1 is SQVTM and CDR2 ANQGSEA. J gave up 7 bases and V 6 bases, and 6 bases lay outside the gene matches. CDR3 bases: TGCAGCGTCCCTAGCGGGGCGGGGACCCAGTACTTC. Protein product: CSVPSGAGTQYF. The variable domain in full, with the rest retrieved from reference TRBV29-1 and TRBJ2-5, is SAVISQKPSRDICQRGTSLTIQCQVDSQVTMMFWYRQQPGQSLTLIATANQGSEATYESGFVIDKFPISRPNLTFSTLTVSNMSPEDSSIYLCSVPSGAGTQYFGPGTRLLVL.

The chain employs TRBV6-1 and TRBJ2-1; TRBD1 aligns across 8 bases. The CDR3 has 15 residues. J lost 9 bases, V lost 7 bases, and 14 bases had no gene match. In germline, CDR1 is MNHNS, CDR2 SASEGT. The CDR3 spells CASTLVQGAEVEQFF. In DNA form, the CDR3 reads TGTGCCAGCACTCTGGTTCAGGGGGCAGAGGTTGAGCAGTTCTTC.

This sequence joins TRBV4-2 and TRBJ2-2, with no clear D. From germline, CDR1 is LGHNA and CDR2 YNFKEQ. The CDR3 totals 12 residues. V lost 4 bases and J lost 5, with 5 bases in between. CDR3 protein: CASSPGTGELFF. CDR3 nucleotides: TGTGCCAGCAGCCCCGGGACCGGGGAGCTGTTTTTT.